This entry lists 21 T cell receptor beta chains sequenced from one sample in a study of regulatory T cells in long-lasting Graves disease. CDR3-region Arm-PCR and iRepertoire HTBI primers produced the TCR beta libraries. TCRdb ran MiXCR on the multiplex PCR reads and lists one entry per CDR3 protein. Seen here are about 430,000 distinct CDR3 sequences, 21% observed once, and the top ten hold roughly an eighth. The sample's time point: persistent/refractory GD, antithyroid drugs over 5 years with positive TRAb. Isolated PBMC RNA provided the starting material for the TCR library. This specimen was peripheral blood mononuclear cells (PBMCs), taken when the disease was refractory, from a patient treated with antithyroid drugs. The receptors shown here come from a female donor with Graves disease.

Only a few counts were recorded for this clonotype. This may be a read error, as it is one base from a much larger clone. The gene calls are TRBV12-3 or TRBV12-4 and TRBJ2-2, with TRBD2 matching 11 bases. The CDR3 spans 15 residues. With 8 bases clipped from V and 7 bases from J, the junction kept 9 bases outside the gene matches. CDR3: CASGILAGVVGELFF. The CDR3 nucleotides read TGTGCCAGCGGTATACTAGCGGGAGTTGTCGGGGAGCTGTTTTTT.

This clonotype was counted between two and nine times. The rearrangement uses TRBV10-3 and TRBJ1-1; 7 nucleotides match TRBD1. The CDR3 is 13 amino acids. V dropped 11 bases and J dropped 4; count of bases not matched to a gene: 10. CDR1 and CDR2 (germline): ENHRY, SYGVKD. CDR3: CAASGGGITEAFF. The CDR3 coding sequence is TGTGCCGCATCAGGGGGGGGCATCACTGAAGCTTTCTTT.

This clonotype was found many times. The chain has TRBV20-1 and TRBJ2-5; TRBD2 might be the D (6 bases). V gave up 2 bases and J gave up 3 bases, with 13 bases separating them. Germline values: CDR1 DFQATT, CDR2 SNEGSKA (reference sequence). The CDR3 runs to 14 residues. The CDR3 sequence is CSARRFGGKETQYF. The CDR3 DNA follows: TGCAGTGCTAGAAGGTTCGGGGGAAAAGAGACCCAGTACTTC.

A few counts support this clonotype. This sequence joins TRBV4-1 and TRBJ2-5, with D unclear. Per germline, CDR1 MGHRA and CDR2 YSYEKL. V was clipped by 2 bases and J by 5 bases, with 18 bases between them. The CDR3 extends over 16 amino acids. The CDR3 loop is CASSQFGLSAAETQYF. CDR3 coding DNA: TGCGCCAGCAGCCAATTCGGTTTGTCGGCGGCGGAGACCCAGTACTTC.

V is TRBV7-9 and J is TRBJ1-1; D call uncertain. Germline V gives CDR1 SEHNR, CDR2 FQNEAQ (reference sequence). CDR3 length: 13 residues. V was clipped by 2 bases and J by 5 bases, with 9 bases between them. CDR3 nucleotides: TGTGCCAGCAGCTTATCCCTAAGAACTGAAGCTTTCTTT. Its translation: CASSLSLRTEAFF.

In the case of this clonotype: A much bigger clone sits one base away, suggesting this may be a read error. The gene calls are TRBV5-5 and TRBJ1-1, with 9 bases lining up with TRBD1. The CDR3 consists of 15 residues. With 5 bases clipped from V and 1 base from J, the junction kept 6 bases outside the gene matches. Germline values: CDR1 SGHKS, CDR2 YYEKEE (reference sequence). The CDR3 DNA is TGTGCCAGCAGATTGTTGGGACAGGGGAACACTGAAGCTTTCTTT. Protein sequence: CASRLLGQGNTEAFF.

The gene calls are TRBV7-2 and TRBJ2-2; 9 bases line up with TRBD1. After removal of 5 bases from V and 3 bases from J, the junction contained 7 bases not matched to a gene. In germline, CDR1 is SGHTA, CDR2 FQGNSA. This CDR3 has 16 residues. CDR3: CASSNPGQGDTGELFF. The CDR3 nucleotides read TGTGCCAGCAGCAACCCGGGACAGGGAGACACCGGGGAGCTGTTTTTT. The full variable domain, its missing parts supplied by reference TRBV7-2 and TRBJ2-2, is GAGVSQSPSNKVTEKGKDVELRCDPISGHTALYWYRQSLGQGLEFLIYFQGNSAPDKSGLPSDRFSAERTGGSVSTLTIQRTQQEDSAVYLCASSNPGQGDTGELFFGEGSRLTVL.

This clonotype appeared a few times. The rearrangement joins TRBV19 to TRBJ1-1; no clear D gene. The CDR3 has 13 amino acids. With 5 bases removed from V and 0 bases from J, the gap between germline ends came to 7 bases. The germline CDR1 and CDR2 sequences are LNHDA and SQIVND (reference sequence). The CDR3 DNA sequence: TGTGCCAGTAGTGTATTTATGAACACTGAAGCTTTCTTT. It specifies CASSVFMNTEAFF.

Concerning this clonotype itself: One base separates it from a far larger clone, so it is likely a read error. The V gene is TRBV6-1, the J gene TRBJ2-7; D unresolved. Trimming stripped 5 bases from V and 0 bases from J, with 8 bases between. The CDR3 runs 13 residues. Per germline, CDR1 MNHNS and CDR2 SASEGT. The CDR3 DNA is TGTGCCAGCAGTCCCTGGACCTCCTACGAGCAGTACTTC. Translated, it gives CASSPWTSYEQYF.

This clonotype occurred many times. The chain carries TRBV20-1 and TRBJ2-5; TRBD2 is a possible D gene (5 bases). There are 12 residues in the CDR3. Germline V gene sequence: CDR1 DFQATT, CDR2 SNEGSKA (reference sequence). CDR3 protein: CSANRDQETQYF. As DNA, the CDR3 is TGCAGCGCAAACCGGGATCAAGAGACCCAGTACTTC.

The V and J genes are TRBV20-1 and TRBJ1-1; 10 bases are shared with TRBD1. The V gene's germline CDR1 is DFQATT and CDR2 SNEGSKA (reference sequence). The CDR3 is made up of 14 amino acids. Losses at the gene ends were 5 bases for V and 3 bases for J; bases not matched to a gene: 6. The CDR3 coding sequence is TGCAGTGCTCCTAAGGACAGGGGGTACACTGAAGCTTTCTTT. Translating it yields CSAPKDRGYTEAFF.

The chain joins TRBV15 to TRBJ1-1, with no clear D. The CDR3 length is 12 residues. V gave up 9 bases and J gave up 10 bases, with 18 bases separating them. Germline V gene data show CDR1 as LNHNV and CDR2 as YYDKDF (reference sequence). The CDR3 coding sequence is TGTGCCACTTCAGATGCGAGGGCTGGAGCTTTCTTT. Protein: CATSDARAGAFF.

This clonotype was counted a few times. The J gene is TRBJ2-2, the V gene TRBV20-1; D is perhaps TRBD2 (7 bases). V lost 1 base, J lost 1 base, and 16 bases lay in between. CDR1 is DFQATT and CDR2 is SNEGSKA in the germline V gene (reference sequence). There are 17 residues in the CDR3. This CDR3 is CSARANRGAENTGELFF. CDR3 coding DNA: TGCAGTGCTAGAGCTAATCGGGGGGCTGAGAACACCGGGGAGCTGTTTTTT.

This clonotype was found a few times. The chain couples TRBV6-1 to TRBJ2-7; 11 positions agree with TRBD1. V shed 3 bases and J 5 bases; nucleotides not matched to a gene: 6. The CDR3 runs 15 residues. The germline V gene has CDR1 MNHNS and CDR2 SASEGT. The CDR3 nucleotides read TGTGCCAGCAGTGATAGGGACAGGGGGAACCACGAGCAGTACTTC. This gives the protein CASSDRDRGNHEQYF.

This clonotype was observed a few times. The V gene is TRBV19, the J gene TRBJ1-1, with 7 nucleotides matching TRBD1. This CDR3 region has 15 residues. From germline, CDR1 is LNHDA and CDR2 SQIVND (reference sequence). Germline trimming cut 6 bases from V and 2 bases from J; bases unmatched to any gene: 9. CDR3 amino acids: CASREDRTANTEAFF. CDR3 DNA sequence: TGTGCCAGTAGGGAGGACAGGACCGCCAACACTGAAGCTTTCTTT.

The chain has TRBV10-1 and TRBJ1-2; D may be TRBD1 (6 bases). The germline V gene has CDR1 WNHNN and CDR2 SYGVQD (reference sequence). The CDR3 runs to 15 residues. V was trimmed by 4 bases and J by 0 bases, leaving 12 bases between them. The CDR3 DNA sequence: TGCGCCAGCAGTGGGGGGGGCCCTACTAACTATGGCTACACCTTC. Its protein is CASSGGGPTNYGYTF.

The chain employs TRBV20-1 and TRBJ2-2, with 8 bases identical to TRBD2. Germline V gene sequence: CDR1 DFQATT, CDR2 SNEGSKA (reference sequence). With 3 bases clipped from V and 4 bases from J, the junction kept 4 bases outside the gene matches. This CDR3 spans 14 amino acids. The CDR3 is CSASGRAGTGELFF. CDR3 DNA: TGCAGTGCTAGCGGGAGGGCGGGCACCGGGGAGCTGTTTTTT.

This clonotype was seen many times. CDR3 loop: CASSPPGLGETQYF. DNA for the CDR3: TGTGCCAGCAGTCCCCCCGGACTGGGGGAGACCCAGTACTTC. The genes are TRBV28 and TRBJ2-5; possibly TRBD2 for D (5 bases). CDR1 and CDR2 from the germline V gene are MDHEN and SYDVKM. The CDR3 has 14 residues. Trimming removed 5 bases at V and 5 bases at J, with 15 bases between.

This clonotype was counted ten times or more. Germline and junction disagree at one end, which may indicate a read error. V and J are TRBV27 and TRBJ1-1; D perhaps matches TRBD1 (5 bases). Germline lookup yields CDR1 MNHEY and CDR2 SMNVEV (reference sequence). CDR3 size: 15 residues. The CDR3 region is CASSPRWGGNPEAFF. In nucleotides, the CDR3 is TGTGCCAGCAGCCCCCGTTGGGGGGGGAACCCTGAAGCTTTCTTT.

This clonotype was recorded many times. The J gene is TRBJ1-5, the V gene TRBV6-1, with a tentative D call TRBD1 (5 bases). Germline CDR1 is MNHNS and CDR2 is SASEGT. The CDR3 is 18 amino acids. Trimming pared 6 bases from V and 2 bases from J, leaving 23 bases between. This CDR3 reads CASSRAGTNMWGNQPQHF. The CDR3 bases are TGTGCCAGCAGCAGGGCCGGGACCAATATGTGGGGCAATCAGCCCCAGCATTTT.

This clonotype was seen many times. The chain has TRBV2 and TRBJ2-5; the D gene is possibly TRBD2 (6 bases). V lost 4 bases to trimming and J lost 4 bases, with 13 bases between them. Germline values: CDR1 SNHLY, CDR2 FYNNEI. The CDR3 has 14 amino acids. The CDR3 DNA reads TGTGCCAGCAGTGTCGGAGGGACTTCAGAGACCCAGTACTTC. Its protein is CASSVGGTSETQYF. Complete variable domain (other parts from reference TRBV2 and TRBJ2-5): EPEVTQTPSHQVTQMGQEVILRCVPISNHLYFYWYRQILGQKVEFLVSFYNNEISEKSEIFDDQFSVERPDGSNFTLKIRSTKLEDSAMYFCASSVGGTSETQYFGPGTRLLVL.